These T cell receptor beta chains were read from a single sample in a study of T cell responses to AZD1222 COVID-19 vaccine. The table came from immunoSEQ multiplex PCR; TCRdb's copy has only in-frame clones and leaves some out. The data show tens of thousands of clones, with approximately 88% seen just once and 5.8% held by the top ten. Specimen: peripheral blood, collected on day 0 of AZD1222 vaccination. These receptors were obtained from an adult in good health. The CDR3 runs from the conserved cysteine through the conserved F or W. A D gene is named only where the DNA matches it firmly. Where a row states a size, it is once, few, many or the class of an expanded clone; other rows omit it.

once	TRBD2	TRBV15	TRBJ2-5	CATSRDRASGRSETQYF	TGTGCCACCAGCAGAGATCGGGCTAGCGGGAGGTCAGAGACCCAGTACTTC
.	.	TRBV4-2	TRBJ2-3	CASSGTTDTQYF	TGTGCCAGCAGCGGGACCACAGATACGCAGTATTTT
many	.	TRBV7-6	TRBJ1-4	CASSLVGGKDEKLFF	TGTGCCAGCAGCTTAGTTGGGGGGAAGGATGAAAAACTGTTTTTT
.	TRBD1	TRBV6-5	TRBJ1-4	CASSYGGQGGEEKLFF	TGTGCCAGCAGTTACGGTGGACAGGGTGGGGAGGAAAAACTGTTTTTT
.	.	TRBV11-2	TRBJ1-1	CASSLFPLDLNTEAFF	TGTGCCAGCAGCTTGTTCCCACTTGACCTGAACACTGAAGCTTTCTTT
.	TRBD1	TRBV5-8	TRBJ2-7	CASSLEGTGGEVQYF	TGTGCCAGCAGCTTAGAAGGGACAGGGGGCGAGGTGCAGTACTTC
.	TRBD1	TRBV5-1	TRBJ2-5	CASRSTGAIQETQYF	TGCGCCAGCAGGAGCACAGGGGCCATCCAAGAGACCCAGTACTTC
.	.	TRBV7-2	TRBJ2-5	CASSLLGRGSRETQYF	TGTGCCAGCAGCTTACTGGGCAGAGGTTCTCGAGAGACCCAGTACTTC
.	TRBD1	TRBV6-2/TRBV6-3	TRBJ2-2	CASSSTDRTGTGELFF	TGTGCCAGCAGTTCCACGGACAGGACGGGCACCGGGGAGCTGTTTTTT
.	TRBD2	TRBV29-1	TRBJ2-7	CSVGTSATYEQYF	TGCAGCGTCGGGACTAGCGCAACCTACGAGCAGTACTTC
.	.	TRBV11-3	TRBJ1-6	CASSLDHNSPLHF	TGTGCCAGCAGCTTAGACCACAATTCACCCCTCCACTTT
.	TRBD1	TRBV24-1	TRBJ2-7	CATRQGNEQYF	TGTGCCACCAGACAGGGGAACGAGCAGTACTTC
.	TRBD1	TRBV28	TRBJ2-3	CASSPTGTGNTDTQYF	TGTGCCAGCAGTCCCACCGGGACAGGGAACACAGATACGCAGTATTTT
.	TRBD2	TRBV6-5	TRBJ2-3	CASSLLGGDTQYF	TGTGCCAGCAGTCTTTTGGGAGGGGATACGCAGTATTTT
few	TRBD2	TRBV2	TRBJ2-5	CASSSRAGWETQYF	TGTGCCAGCAGCTCAAGAGCGGGGTGGGAGACCCAGTACTTC
once	.	TRBV27	TRBJ2-2	CASRTAGELFF	TGTGCCAGCCGCACAGCCGGGGAGCTGTTTTTT
.	TRBD1	TRBV24-1	TRBJ2-1	CATSDPTGVGANEQFF	TGTGCCACCAGTGACCCCACAGGGGTCGGGGCCAATGAGCAGTTCTTC